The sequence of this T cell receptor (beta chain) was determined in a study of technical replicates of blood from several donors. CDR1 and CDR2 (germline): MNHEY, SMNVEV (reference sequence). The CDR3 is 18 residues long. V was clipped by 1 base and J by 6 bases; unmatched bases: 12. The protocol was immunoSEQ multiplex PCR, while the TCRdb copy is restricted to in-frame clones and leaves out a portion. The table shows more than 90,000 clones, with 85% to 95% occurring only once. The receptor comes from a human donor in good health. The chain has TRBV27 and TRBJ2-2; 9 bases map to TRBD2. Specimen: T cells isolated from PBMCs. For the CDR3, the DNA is TGTGCCAGCAGTTTATTACGAAGCGGGAGGTTAGAGGCCGGGGAGCTGTTTTTT. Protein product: CASSLLRSGRLEAGELFF.